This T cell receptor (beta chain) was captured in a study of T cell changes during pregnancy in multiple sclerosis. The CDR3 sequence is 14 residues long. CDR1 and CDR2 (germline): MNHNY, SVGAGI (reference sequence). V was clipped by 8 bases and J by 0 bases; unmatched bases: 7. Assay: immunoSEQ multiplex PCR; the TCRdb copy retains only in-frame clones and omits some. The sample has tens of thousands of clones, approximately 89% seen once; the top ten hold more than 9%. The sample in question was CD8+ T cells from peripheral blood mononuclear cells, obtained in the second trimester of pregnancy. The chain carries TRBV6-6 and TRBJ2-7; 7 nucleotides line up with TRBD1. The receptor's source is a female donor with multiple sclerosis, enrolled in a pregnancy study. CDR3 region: CASRETGYSYEQYF. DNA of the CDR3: TGTGCCAGCCGCGAGACAGGGTACTCCTACGAGCAGTACTTC.